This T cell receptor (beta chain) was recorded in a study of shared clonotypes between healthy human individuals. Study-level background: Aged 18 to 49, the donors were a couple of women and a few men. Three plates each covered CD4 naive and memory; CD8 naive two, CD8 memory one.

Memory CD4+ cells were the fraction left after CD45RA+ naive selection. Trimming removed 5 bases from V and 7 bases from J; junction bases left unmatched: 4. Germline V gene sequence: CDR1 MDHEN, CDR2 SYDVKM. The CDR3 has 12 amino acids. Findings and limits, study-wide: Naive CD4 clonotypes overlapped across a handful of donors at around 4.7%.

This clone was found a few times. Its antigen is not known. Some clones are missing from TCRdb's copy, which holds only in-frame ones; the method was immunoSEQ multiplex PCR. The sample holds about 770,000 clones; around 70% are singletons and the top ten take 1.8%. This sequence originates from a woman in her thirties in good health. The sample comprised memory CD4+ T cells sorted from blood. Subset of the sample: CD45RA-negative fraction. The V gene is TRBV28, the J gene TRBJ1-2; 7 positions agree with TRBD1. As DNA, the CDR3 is TGTGCCAGCAGTACGACAGGGATTGGCTACACCTTC. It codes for CASSTTGIGYTF.